The clone carrying this T cell receptor (beta chain) was seen ten or more times. Germline V gene lookup returns CDR1 KGHSH and CDR2 LQKENI. The CDR3 is made up of 14 amino acids. V was clipped by 6 bases and J by 1 base, with 12 bases between them. The data were obtained in a study of human T cells and chemical hapten exposure. Study-level background: Patch tests put 0.01% DPC on the upper back, read at 6 days. Yields of TCR per sample differed, chiefly owing to small differences in pooled library volume.

Time point of the sample: patch test 2, 6 weeks after DPC sensitization. Treatment in this sample: therapeutic diphenylcyclopropenone sensitization with weekly scalp DPC. Sequencing started from total RNA isolated from unfractionated whole blood. Unique molecular identifiers were affixed to discrete cDNA molecules within the library. MiXCR was run by TCRdb on the RACE reads, yielding one entry per CDR3 protein. The repertoire holds under 75,000 distinct CDR3 sequences, with over 6.5% as singletons. This TCR was recovered from a woman in her forties or fifties with alopecia areata. Some clones in this sample may be carry-over from other donors' samples. The rearrangement links TRBV18 to TRBJ1-1; D gene unclear. The sample was whole blood, taken in connection with sensitization to the hapten diphenylcyclopropenone (DPC). The CDR3 loop reads CASSDQASNTEAFF. The CDR3, as DNA: TGTGCCAGCTCCGATCAGGCGTCGAACACTGAAGCTTTCTTT.